The rows below give T cell receptor beta chains drawn from one sample of a study of CXCR3-negative and CXCR3-positive naive CD8 T cells. TCRdb re-called the 5' RACE reads; one entry per CDR3 protein, DNA not given. The sample table sets out approximately 140,000 distinct CDR3 sequences. The material sequenced was naive CXCR3+ CD8+ T cells from blood. Receptors were obtained from a human donor in good health. Some clones in this sample may be carry-over from other donors' samples. Each CDR3 is given with its conserved first and last residue.

cdr3_aa j_call v_call
CASSQEQGGYEQYF TRBJ2-7 TRBV4-3
CASSLRASGPYNEQFF TRBJ2-1 TRBV28
CASSSMGGTMDNEQFF TRBJ2-1 TRBV7-3
CASSLWQGTEAFF TRBJ1-1 TRBV4-3
CASSVASGGVYEQYF TRBJ2-7 TRBV9
CSVWISTAINTGELFF TRBJ2-2 TRBV29-1
CSVEDLARETNEQFF TRBJ2-1 TRBV29-1
CSVDQGSGEQYF TRBJ2-7 TRBV29-1
CASSSTDYSSYEQYF TRBJ2-7 TRBV11-1
CSVEAWETETKTDTQYF TRBJ2-3 TRBV29-1
CASSSTGGYTEAFF TRBJ1-1 TRBV5-4
CASRRVVAGQETQYF TRBJ2-5 TRBV7-9
CASSLDPSGDYEQYF TRBJ2-7 TRBV7-2
CSARTGTAAGRQPQHF TRBJ1-5 TRBV20-1
CASSAPGPRGYTF TRBJ1-2 TRBV6-5
CASWGSETQYF TRBJ2-5 TRBV6-6
CASTEIAGGTRDTQYF TRBJ2-3 TRBV28
CAINDGNQPQHF TRBJ1-5 TRBV10-3
CSVDGDGNTEAFF TRBJ1-1 TRBV29-1
CAIPSNTGELFF TRBJ2-2 TRBV10-3
CASSSQDRGRTDTQYF TRBJ2-3 TRBV5-1
CASSGQGARNTEAFF TRBJ1-1 TRBV7-9
CASRRPQPQHF TRBJ1-5 TRBV6-9
CASSLEGAGEQYF TRBJ2-7 TRBV7-2
CSATDGFDNEQFF TRBJ2-1 TRBV29-1
CASSSKADRYNEQFF TRBJ2-1 TRBV7-9
CASSPEGGGPPGELFF TRBJ2-2 TRBV12-3/TRBV12-4
CASSKGMRDTQYF TRBJ2-3 TRBV12-3/TRBV12-4
CASSGPGLAAYNEQFF TRBJ2-1 TRBV3-1